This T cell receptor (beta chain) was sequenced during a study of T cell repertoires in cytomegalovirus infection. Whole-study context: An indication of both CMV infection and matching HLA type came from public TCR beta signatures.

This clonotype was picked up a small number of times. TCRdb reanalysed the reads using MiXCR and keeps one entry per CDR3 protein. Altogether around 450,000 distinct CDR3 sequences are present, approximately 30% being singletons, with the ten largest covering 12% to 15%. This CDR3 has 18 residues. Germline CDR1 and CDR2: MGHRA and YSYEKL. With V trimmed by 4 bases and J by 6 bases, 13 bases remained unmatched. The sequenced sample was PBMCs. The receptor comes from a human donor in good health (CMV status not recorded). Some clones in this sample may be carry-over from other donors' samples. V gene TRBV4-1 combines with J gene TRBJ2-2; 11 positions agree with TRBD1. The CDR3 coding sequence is TGCGCCAGCAGCCCTTCAGCCCGGACAGGGGGCTTGTCCGGGGAGCTGTTTTTT. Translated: CASSPSARTGGLSGELFF.